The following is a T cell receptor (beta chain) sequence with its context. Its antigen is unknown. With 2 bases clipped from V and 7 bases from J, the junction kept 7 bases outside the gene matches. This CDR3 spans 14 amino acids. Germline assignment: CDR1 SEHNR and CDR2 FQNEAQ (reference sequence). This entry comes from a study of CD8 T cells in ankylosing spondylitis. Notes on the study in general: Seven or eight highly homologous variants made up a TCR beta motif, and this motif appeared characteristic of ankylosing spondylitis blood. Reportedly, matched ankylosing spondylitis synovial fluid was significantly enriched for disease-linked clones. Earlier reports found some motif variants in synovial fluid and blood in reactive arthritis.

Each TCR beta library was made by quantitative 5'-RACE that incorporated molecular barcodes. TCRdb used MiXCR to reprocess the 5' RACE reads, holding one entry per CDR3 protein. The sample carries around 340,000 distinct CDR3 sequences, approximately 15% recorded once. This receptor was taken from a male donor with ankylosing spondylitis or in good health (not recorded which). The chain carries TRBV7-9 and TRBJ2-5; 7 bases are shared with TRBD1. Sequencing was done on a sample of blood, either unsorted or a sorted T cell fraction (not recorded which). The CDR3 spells CASSLLGQSGTQYF. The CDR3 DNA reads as TGTGCCAGCAGCTTACTGGGACAGTCGGGGACCCAGTACTTC.